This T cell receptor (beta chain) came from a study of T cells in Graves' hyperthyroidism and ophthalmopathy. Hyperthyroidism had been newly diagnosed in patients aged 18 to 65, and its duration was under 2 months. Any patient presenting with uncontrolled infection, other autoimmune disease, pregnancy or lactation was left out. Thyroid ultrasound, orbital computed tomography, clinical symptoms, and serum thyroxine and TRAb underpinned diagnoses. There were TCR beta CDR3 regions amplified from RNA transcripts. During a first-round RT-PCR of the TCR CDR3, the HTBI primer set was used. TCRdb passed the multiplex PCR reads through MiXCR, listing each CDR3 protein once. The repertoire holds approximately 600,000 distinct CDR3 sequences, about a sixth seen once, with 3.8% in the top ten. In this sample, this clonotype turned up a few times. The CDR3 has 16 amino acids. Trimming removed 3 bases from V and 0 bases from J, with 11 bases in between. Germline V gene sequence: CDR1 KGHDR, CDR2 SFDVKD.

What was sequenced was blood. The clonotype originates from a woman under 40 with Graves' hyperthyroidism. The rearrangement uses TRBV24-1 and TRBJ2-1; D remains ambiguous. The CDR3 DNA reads TGTGCCACCAGTGATGTGGGTCACCCCTCCTACAATGAGCAGTTCTTC. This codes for CATSDVGHPSYNEQFF.